The text below deals with one T cell receptor beta chain. The sample belongs to a study of technical replicates of blood from a few donors. Clones were read by immunoSEQ multiplex PCR, and TCRdb kept only the in-frame ones, dropping some. Of roughly 71,000 clones listed, roughly 95% were seen once; the top ten hold 0.24%. Sequenced material: T cells isolated from PBMCs. The receptor comes from a human donor in good health.

For the CDR3, the DNA is TGTGCCAGCAGCCCGTGGACTAGCGGGGGCCGCGATACGCAGTATTTT. Amino acid sequence: CASSPWTSGGRDTQYF. This sequence joins TRBV5-4 and TRBJ2-3, with 13 bases aligning to TRBD2. Unmatched junction bases numbered 8, after V lost 4 bases and J lost 6 bases. Germline CDR1 SGHNT, CDR2 YYREEE (reference sequence). The CDR3 totals 16 residues.